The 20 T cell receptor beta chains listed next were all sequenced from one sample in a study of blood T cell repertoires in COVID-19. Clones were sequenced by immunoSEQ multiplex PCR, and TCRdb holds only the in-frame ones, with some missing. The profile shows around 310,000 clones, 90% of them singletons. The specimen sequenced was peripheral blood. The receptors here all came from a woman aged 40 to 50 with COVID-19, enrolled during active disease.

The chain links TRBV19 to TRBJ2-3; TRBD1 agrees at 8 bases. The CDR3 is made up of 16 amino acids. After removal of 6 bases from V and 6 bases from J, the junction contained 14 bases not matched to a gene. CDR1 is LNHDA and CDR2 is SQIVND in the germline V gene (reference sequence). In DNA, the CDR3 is TGTGCCAGTAGACAAATTATGACAGGGGTAGGGGATACGCAGTATTTT. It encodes CASRQIMTGVGDTQYF. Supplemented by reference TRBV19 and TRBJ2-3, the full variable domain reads DGGITQSPKYLFRKEGQNVTLSCEQNLNHDAMYWYRQDPGQGLRLIYYSQIVNDFQKGDIAEGYSVSREKKESFPLTVTSAQKNPTAFYLCASRQIMTGVGDTQYFGPGTRLTVL.

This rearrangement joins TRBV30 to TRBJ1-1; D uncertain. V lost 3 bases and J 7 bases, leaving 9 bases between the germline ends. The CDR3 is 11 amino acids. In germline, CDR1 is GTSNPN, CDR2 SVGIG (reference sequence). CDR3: CAWSLGFEAFF. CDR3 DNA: TGTGCCTGGAGCCTCGGGTTTGAAGCTTTCTTT.

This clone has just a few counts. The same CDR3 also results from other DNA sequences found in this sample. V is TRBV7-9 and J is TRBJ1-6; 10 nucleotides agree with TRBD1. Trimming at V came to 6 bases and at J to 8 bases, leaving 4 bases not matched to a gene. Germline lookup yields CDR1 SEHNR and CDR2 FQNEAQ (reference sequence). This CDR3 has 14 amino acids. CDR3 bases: TGTGCCAGCAGTTTCGGGACAGGGGATTCACCCCTCCACTTT. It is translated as CASSFGTGDSPLHF.

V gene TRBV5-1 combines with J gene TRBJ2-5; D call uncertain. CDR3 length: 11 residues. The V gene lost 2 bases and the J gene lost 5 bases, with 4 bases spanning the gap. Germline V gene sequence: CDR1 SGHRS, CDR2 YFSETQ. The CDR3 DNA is TGCGCCAGCAGCTTCGGGGAGACCCAGTACTTC. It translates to CASSFGETQYF.

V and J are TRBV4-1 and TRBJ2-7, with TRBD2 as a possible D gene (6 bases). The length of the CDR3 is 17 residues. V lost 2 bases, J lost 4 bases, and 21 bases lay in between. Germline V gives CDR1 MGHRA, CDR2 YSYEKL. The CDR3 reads CASSQRPGVRKPYEQYF. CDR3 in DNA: TGCGCCAGCAGCCAACGGCCGGGGGTCCGTAAACCGTACGAGCAGTACTTC.

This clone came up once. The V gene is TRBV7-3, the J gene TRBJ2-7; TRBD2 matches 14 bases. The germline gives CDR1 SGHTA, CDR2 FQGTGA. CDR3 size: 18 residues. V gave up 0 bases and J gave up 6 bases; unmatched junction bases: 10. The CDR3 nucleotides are TGTGCCAGCAGCTTAACGGGGGGGACTAGCGGGAGTCGGGCCGAGCAGTACTTC. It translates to CASSLTGGTSGSRAEQYF. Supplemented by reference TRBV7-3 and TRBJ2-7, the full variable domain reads GAGVSQTPSNKVTEKGKYVELRCDPISGHTALYWYRQSLGQGPEFLIYFQGTGAADDSGLPNDRFFAVRPEGSVSTLKIQRTERGDSAVYLCASSLTGGTSGSRAEQYFGPGTRLTVT.

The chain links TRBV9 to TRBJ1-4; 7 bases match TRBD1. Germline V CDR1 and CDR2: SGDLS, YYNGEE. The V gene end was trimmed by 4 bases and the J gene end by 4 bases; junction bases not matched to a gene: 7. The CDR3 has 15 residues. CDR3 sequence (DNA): TGTGCCAGCAGCCCCCTCGGGACAGATAATGAAAAACTGTTTTTT. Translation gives CASSPLGTDNEKLFF.

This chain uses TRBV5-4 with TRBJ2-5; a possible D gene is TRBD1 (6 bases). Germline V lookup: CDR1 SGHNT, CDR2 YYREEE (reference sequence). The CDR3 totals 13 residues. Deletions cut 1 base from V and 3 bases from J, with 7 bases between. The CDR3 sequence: CASSLKGEETQYF. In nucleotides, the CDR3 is TGTGCCAGCAGCTTGAAGGGGGAAGAGACCCAGTACTTC.

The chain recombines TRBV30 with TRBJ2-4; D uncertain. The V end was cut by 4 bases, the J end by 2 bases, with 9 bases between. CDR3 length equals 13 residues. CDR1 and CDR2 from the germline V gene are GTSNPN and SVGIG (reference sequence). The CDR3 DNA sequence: TGTGCCTGGACGTGGAGCTCCAAAAACATTCAGTACTTC. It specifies CAWTWSSKNIQYF.

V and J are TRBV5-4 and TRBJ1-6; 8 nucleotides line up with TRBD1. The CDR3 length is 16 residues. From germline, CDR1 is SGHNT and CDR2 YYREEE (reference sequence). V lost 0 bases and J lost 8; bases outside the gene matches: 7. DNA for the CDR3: TGTGCCAGCAGCTTGGAATGGCCAGGGGGCGATTCACCCCTCCACTTT. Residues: CASSLEWPGGDSPLHF. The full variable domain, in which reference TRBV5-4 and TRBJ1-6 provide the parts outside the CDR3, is ETGVTQSPTHLIKTRGQQVTLRCSSQSGHNTVSWYQQALGQGPQFIFQYYREEENGRGNFPPRFSGLQFPNYSSELNVNALELDDSALYLCASSLEWPGGDSPLHFGNGTRLTVT.

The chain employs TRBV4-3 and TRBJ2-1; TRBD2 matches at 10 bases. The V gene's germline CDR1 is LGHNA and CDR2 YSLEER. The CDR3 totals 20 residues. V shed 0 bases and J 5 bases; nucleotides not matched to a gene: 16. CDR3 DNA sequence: TGCGCCAGCAGCCAAGACCCGGTAGCGGGGGGCCGCCTGGGGCACAATGAGCAGTTCTTC. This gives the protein CASSQDPVAGGRLGHNEQFF.

CDR3 amino acids: CASSEVARGRFRYEQYF. The CDR3 DNA reads as TGTGCCAGCAGTGAAGTGGCAAGGGGGCGCTTCCGATACGAGCAGTACTTC. The rearrangement uses TRBV6-1 and TRBJ2-7, with 7 positions matching TRBD1. Germline V CDR1 and CDR2: MNHNS, SASEGT. Germline trimming cut 1 base from V and 4 bases from J; bases unmatched to any gene: 13. CDR3 length: 17 residues.

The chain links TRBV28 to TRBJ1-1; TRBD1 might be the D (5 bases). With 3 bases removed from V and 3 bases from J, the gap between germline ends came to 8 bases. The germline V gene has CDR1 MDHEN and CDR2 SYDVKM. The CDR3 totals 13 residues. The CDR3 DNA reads TGTGCCAGCAGTTTCGGGGGACACACTGAAGCTTTCTTT. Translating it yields CASSFGGHTEAFF.

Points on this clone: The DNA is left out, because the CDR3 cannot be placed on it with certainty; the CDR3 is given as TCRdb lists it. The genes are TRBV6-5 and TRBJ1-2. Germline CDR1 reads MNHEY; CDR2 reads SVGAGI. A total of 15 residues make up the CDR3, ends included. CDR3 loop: CASSSSRGRGYGYTF.

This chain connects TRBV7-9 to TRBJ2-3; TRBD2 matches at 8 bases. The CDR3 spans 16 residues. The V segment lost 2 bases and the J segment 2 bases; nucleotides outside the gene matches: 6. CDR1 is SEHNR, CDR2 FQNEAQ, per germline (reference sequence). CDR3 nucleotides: TGTGCCAGCAGCTTATCGCGGGGGGACTCCACAGATACGCAGTATTTT. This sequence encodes CASSLSRGDSTDTQYF.

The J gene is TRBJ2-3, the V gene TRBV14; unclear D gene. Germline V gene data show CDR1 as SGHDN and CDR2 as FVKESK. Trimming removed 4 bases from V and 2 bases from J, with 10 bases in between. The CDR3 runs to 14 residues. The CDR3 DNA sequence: TGTGCCAGCAGCCTTGATAGCAACACAGATACGCAGTATTTT. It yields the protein CASSLDSNTDTQYF.

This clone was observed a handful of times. CDR3 bases: TGTGCCAGCAGGTGGGACAGGGGGCACACCGCTGGCGGTAACGGTCAGCCCCAGCATTTT. It encodes CASRWDRGHTAGGNGQPQHF. The rearrangement links TRBV2 to TRBJ1-5, with 12 bases identical to TRBD1. Germline values: CDR1 SNHLY, CDR2 FYNNEI. The V segment lost 6 bases and the J segment 6 bases; nucleotides outside the gene matches: 21. The CDR3 runs to 20 residues.

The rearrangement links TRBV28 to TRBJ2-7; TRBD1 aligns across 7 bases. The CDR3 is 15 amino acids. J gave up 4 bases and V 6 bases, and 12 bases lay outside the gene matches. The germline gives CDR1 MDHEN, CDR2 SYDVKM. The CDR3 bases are TGTGCCAGCAGCCCTGGACAGGTGGGAGAATACGAGCAGTACTTC. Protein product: CASSPGQVGEYEQYF.

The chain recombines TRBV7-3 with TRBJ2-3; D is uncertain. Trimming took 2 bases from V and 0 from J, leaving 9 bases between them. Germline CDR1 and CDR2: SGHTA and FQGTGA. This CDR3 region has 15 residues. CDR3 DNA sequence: TGTGCCAGCAGCTTATTTCACTCTAGCACAGATACGCAGTATTTT. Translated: CASSLFHSSTDTQYF.

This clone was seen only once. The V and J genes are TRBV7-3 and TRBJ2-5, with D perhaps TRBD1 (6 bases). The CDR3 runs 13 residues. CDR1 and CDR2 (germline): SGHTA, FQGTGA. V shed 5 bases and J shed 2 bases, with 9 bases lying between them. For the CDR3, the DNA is TGTGCCAGCAGCCTACAGGGTCAAGAGACCCAGTACTTC. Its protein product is CASSLQGQETQYF. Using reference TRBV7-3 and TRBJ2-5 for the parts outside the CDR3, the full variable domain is GAGVSQTPSNKVTEKGKYVELRCDPISGHTALYWYRQSLGQGPEFLIYFQGTGAADDSGLPNDRFFAVRPEGSVSTLKIQRTERGDSAVYLCASSLQGQETQYFGPGTRLLVL.